This T cell receptor (beta chain) originates from a study of response to subunit inactivated influenza vaccine. TCRdb used MiXCR to reprocess the RT-PCR reads, holding one entry per CDR3 protein. The data show 750,000 to 850,000 distinct CDR3 sequences, with less than 20% seen just once and roughly a tenth held by the top ten. This clonotype was observed a few times. This CDR3 spans 14 amino acids. The ends were cut back, 0 bases at V and 5 bases at J, with 10 bases in the middle. Germline values: CDR1 SGHKS, CDR2 YYEKEE (reference sequence). This chain joins TRBV5-5 and TRBJ2-3; D not certain. The receptor was derived from a man over 45 who received an inactivated influenza vaccine. This sample comprised PBMCs from blood, obtained about 5 days after vaccination. The CDR3, as DNA: TGTGCCAGCAGCTTGGGGATTAAGGTAGATACGCAGTATTTT. This codes for CASSLGIKVDTQYF.